The 14 T cell receptor beta chains given below trace back to one sample, sequenced in a study of blood T cell repertoires in COVID-19. Sequencing was performed with immunoSEQ multiplex PCR; in TCRdb, only in-frame clones are kept and a portion is missing. The sample records 150,000 to 200,000 clones, 84% being singletons. What was sequenced was peripheral blood. The source of these receptors is a woman of 80 years or more with acute or convalescent COVID-19.

The J gene is TRBJ2-5, the V gene TRBV12-3 or TRBV12-4, with TRBD1 matching over 8 bases. The CDR3 runs 13 residues. V was clipped by 5 bases and J by 5 bases; unmatched bases: 4. The CDR3 DNA sequence: TGTGCCAGCAGTCCCAGGGGGCTGGAGACCCAGTACTTC. It yields the protein CASSPRGLETQYF.

The J gene is TRBJ2-3, the V gene TRBV3-1 (or the pseudogene TRBV3-2), with D tentatively TRBD2 (7 bases). CDR1 and CDR2 (germline): LGHDT, YNNKEL (reference sequence). V lost 7 bases and J 1 base, leaving 12 bases between the germline ends. The CDR3 consists of 14 residues. CDR3 sequence: CASKKGGGTDTQYF. CDR3 bases: TGTGCCAGCAAAAAGGGGGGGGGCACAGATACGCAGTATTTT.

The V call is TRBV13, the J call TRBJ1-2; 7 bases fit TRBD1. Germline CDR1 and CDR2: PRHDT and FYEKMQ (reference sequence). V shed 5 bases and J 5 bases; nucleotides not matched to a gene: 11. The CDR3 runs 15 residues. The CDR3 bases are TGTGCCAGCAGCGTAGACAGGGTGAGGGGGTATGGCTACACCTTC. Protein sequence: CASSVDRVRGYGYTF.

The rearrangement links TRBV6-5 to TRBJ2-5; 15 nucleotides match TRBD2. V gave up 2 bases and J gave up 4 bases; unmatched junction bases: 2. Germline V gene data show CDR1 as MNHEY and CDR2 as SVGAGI. This CDR3 region has 16 residues. Here the CDR3 reads CASSYGLAGGRETQYF. In nucleotides, the CDR3 is TGTGCCAGCAGTTACGGACTAGCGGGAGGGAGAGAGACCCAGTACTTC.

This chain connects TRBV2 to TRBJ1-1, with 11 bases lining up with TRBD1. CDR3 length equals 15 residues. Germline-derived CDR1 and CDR2 are SNHLY and FYNNEI. The V segment lost 4 bases and the J segment 7 bases; nucleotides outside the gene matches: 8. In nucleotides, the CDR3 is TGTGCCAGCAGTGGGACAGGGGGCGCGAGAGGTGAAGCTTTCTTT. Translation: CASSGTGGARGEAFF. Full variable domain (outside the CDR3, taken from reference TRBV2 and TRBJ1-1): EPEVTQTPSHQVTQMGQEVILRCVPISNHLYFYWYRQILGQKVEFLVSFYNNEISEKSEIFDDQFSVERPDGSNFTLKIRSTKLEDSAMYFCASSGTGGARGEAFFGQGTRLTVV.

The V and J genes are TRBV28 and TRBJ1-5; possibly TRBD1 for D (6 bases). The CDR3 extends over 15 amino acids. Germline CDR1 reads MDHEN; CDR2 reads SYDVKM. Trimming took 7 bases from V and 7 from J, leaving 20 bases between them. Written as DNA, the CDR3 is TGTGCCAGCACCTTAGCAGGGGCCTTAAAGCAGCCCCAGCATTTT. It is translated as CASTLAGALKQPQHF.

The gene calls are TRBV30 and TRBJ1-3, with 11 positions matching TRBD1. Per germline, CDR1 GTSNPN and CDR2 SVGIG (reference sequence). CDR3 size: 16 residues. J was trimmed by 4 bases and V by 2 bases; bases with no gene match: 7. The CDR3 here is CAWSLGQGASGNTIYF. The CDR3 DNA reads as TGTGCCTGGAGTTTAGGACAGGGGGCGTCAGGAAACACCATATATTTT.

In regard to this clone: Distinct nucleotide sequences in the sample also encode this CDR3. This chain uses TRBV14 with TRBJ1-1; the match to TRBD1 covers 8 bases. This CDR3 has 15 amino acids. After removal of 4 bases from V and 1 base from J, the junction contained 5 bases not matched to a gene. CDR1 SGHDN and CDR2 FVKESK come from the germline V gene. The CDR3 loop is CASSLRTGRNTEAFF. The CDR3, as DNA: TGTGCCAGCAGCCTGAGGACAGGGCGGAACACTGAAGCTTTCTTT.

The genes are TRBV7-6 and TRBJ2-5; 9 positions agree with TRBD2. There are 20 residues in the CDR3. The junction had 22 bases not matched to a gene; V was cut back by 5 bases and J by 3 bases. In germline, CDR1 is SGHVS, CDR2 FNYEAQ. In DNA, the CDR3 is TGTGCCAGCAGCCCCCGTCAGGGTAGCGGGAGCCGTTTGATAGAAGAGACCCAGTACTTC. Amino acids: CASSPRQGSGSRLIEETQYF.

This chain connects TRBV7-2 to TRBJ2-7, with 9 bases matching TRBD1. The CDR3 contains 18 residues. V shed 4 bases and J 2 bases; nucleotides not matched to a gene: 15. Germline V gene sequence: CDR1 SGHTA, CDR2 FQGNSA. This chain's CDR3 is CASSSPGQGRIYAYEQYF. The CDR3 nucleotides read TGTGCCAGCAGCTCACCGGGACAGGGTCGAATCTACGCCTACGAGCAGTACTTC.

The rearrangement uses TRBV19 and TRBJ2-5; D is possibly TRBD1 (7 bases). Trimming cost V 7 bases and J 3 bases, with 18 bases left between them. The germline gives CDR1 LNHDA, CDR2 SQIVND (reference sequence). CDR3 length: 15 residues. CDR3 region: CASTDGGGGEETQYF. Here the CDR3 DNA reads TGTGCCAGTACGGATGGTGGAGGGGGCGAAGAGACCCAGTACTTC.

This chain joins TRBV18 and TRBJ2-5; TRBD2 agrees at 7 bases. This CDR3 has 13 residues. V shed 6 bases, J shed 0 bases, and the junction held 1 base outside the gene matches. Germline V lookup: CDR1 KGHSH, CDR2 LQKENI. CDR3: CASSGTNQETQYF. For the CDR3, the DNA is TGTGCCAGCTCCGGGACTAACCAAGAGACCCAGTACTTC.

This clone was seen only once. V and J are TRBV28 and TRBJ1-4, with 7 bases matching TRBD1. V shed 2 bases and J 4 bases; nucleotides not matched to a gene: 10. The CDR3 covers 17 residues. Germline CDR1 is MDHEN and CDR2 is SYDVKM. CDR3 sequence (DNA): TGTGCCAGCAGTTTACGCCGTCGGGACAGACATAATGAAAAACTGTTTTTT. Translated: CASSLRRRDRHNEKLFF.

This clone was detected once. The rearrangement joins TRBV19 to TRBJ1-2; 7 bases match TRBD1. V trimming: 5 bases; J trimming: 4 bases; junction bases outside the gene matches: 13. The CDR3 loop spans 16 amino acids. The germline CDR1 and CDR2 sequences are LNHDA and SQIVND (reference sequence). CDR3 nucleotides: TGTGCCAGTAGTGCCCTTCCGGGACAGTTAATCTATGGCTACACCTTC. Translation gives CASSALPGQLIYGYTF.